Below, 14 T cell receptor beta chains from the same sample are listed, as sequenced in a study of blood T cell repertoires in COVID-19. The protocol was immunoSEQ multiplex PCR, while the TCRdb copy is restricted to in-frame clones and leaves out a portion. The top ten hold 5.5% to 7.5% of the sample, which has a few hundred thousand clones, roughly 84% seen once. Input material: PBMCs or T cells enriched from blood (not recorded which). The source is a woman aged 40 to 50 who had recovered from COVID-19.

The CDR3: CASSELQGAGEKLFF. CDR3 coding DNA: TGTGCCAGCAGTGAATTGCAGGGGGCGGGGGAAAAACTGTTTTTT. The chain has TRBV2 and TRBJ1-4; 8 bases line up with TRBD1. Germline-derived CDR1 and CDR2 are SNHLY and FYNNEI. The CDR3 sequence is 15 residues long. Trimming removed 2 bases from V and 8 bases from J; junction bases left unmatched: 7.

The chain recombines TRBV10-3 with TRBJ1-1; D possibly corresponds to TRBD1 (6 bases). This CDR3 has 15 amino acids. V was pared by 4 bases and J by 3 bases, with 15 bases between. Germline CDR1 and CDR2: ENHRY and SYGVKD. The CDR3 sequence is CAISGRQDTHTEAFF. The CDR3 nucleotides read TGTGCCATCAGTGGGCGACAGGACACTCACACTGAAGCTTTCTTT.

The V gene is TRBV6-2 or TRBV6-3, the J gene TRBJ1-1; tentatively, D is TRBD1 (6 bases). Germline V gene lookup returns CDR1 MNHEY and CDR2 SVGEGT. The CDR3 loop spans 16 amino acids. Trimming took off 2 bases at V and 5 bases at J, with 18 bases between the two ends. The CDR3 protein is CASSYGGAYGLTEAFF. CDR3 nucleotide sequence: TGTGCCAGCAGTTACGGGGGGGCTTACGGTTTAACTGAAGCTTTCTTT.

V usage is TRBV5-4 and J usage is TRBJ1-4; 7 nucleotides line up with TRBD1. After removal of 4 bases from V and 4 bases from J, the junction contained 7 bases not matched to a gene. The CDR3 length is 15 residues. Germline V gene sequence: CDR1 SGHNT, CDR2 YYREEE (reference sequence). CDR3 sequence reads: CASSTKQGYNEKLFF. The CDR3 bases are TGTGCCAGCAGCACGAAACAGGGGTATAATGAAAAACTGTTTTTT.

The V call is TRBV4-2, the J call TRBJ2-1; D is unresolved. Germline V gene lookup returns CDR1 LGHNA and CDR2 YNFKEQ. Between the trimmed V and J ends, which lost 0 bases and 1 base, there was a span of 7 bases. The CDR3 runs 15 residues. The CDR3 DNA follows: TGTGCCAGCAGCCAAGAACCGGTTTCCTACAATGAGCAGTTCTTC. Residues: CASSQEPVSYNEQFF.

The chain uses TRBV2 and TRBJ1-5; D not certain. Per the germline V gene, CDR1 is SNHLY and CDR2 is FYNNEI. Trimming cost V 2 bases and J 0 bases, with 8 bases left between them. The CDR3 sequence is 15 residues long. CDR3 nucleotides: TGTGCCAGCAGTGAACAGGTTCTTAGCAATCAGCCCCAGCATTTT. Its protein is CASSEQVLSNQPQHF.

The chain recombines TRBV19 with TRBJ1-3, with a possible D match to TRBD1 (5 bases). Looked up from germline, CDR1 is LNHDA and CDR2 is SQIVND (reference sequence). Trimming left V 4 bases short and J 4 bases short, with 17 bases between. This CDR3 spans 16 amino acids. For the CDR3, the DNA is TGTGCCAGTAGTAAACCCCGGGAGGGGTGGGGAAACACCATATATTTT. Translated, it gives CASSKPREGWGNTIYF.

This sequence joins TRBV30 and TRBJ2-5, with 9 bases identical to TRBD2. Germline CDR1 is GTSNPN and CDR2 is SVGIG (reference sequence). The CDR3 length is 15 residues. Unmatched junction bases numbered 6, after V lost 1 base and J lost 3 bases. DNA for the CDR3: TGTGCCTGGAGTGAAATAGCGGGAGTAAAAGAGACCCAGTACTTC. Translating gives CAWSEIAGVKETQYF.

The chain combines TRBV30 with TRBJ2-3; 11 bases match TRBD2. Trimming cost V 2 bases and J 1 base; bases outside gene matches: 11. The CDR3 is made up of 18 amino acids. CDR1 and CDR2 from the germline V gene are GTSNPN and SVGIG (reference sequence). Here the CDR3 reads CAWSITSGGPFGTDTQYF. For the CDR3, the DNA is TGTGCCTGGAGTATTACTAGCGGGGGACCGTTCGGCACAGATACGCAGTATTTT.

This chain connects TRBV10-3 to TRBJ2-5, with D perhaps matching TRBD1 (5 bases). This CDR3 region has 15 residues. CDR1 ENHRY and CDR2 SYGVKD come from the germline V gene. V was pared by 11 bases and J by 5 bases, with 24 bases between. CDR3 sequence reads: CAVRTREGVAETQYF. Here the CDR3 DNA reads TGTGCCGTCCGGACCAGGGAAGGAGTAGCTGAGACCCAGTACTTC.

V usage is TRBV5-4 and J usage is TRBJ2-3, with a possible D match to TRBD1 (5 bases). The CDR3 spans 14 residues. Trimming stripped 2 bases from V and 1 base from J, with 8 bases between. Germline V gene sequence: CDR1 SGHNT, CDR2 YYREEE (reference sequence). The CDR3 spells CASSFARGTDTQYF. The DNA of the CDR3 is TGTGCCAGCAGCTTTGCCAGGGGCACAGATACGCAGTATTTT. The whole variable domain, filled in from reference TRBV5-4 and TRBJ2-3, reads ETGVTQSPTHLIKTRGQQVTLRCSSQSGHNTVSWYQQALGQGPQFIFQYYREEENGRGNFPPRFSGLQFPNYSSELNVNALELDDSALYLCASSFARGTDTQYFGPGTRLTVL.

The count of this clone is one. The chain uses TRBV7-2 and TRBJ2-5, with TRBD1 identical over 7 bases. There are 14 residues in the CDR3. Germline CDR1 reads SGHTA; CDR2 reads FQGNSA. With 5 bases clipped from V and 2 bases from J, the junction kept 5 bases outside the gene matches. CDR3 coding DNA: TGTGCCAGCAGCCAACAGGGGTCACAAGAGACCCAGTACTTC. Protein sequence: CASSQQGSQETQYF.

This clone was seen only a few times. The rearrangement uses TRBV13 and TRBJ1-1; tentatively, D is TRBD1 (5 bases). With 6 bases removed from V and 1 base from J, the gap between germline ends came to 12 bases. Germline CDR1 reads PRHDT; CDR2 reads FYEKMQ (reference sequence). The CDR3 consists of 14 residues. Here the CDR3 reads CASRARGPNTEAFF. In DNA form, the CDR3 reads TGTGCCAGCAGGGCAAGGGGCCCGAACACTGAAGCTTTCTTT.

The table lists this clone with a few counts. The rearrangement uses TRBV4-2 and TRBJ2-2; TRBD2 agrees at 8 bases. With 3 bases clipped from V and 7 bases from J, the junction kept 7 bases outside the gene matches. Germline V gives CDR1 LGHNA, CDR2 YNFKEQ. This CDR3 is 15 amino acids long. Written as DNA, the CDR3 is TGTGCCAGCAGCCAGCTAACTAGCGGCGGCGGGGAGCTGTTTTTT. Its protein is CASSQLTSGGGELFF.